One sample yielded the 13 T cell receptor beta chains listed below, sequenced in a study of identical twins (dated by TCRdb to 2016 to 2017). Library prep was done by 5' RACE. Sequencing was performed on an Illumina HiSeq 2000. TCRdb trimmed the raw reads at Q25, called clones with MiXCR and kept productive beta chains. Rows with one shared CDR3 protein collapse into an entry with the most common genes and DNA. Within this sample are some 250,000 distinct CDR3 sequences, with roughly 13% of them counted one time only. The ten biggest clones cover 3.5% to 5% of the sample. The sample was also reused in another study, on yellow fever vaccine responses in identical twins.

The sequencing input was memory (CD45RO+) T cells sorted from blood. According to the study, the label for this sample's cell subset or site signals: CD45RO+ enriched T cells. These receptors came from a woman younger than 35 in good health.

This clonotype has only a few counts. The chain uses TRBV5-1 and TRBJ2-2; D is undetermined. The V end was cut by 4 bases, the J end by 3 bases, with 10 bases between. The CDR3 length is 14 residues. The germline V gene encodes CDR1 SGHRS and CDR2 YFSETQ. Here the CDR3 DNA reads TGCGCCAGCAGCCCTGACGGGTACACCGGGGAGCTGTTTTTT. It yields the protein CASSPDGYTGELFF.

The chain couples TRBV18 to TRBJ2-1, with D possibly called TRBD1 or TRBD2 (6 bases each). Germline-derived CDR1 and CDR2 are KGHSH and LQKENI. The ends were cut back, 6 bases at V and 9 bases at J, with 18 bases in the middle. The CDR3 is 14 residues long. CDR3 residues: CASSPDGGLVEQFF. CDR3 DNA: TGTGCCAGCTCCCCCGATGGGGGGCTGGTTGAGCAGTTCTTC. Variable domain in full (rest from reference TRBV18 and TRBJ2-1): NAGVMQNPRHLVRRRGQEARLRCSPMKGHSHVYWYRQLPEEGLKFMVYLQKENIIDESGMPKERFSAEFPKEGPSILRIQQVVRGDSAAYFCASSPDGGLVEQFFGPGTRLTVL.

This clonotype has more than one count but fewer than ten. CDR3 region: CSAVSGMEAKNIQYF. CDR3 DNA sequence: TGCAGTGCCGTTAGCGGGATGGAAGCCAAAAACATTCAGTACTTC. V is TRBV20-1 and J is TRBJ2-4, with 8 bases that match TRBD2. Per the germline V gene, CDR1 is DFQATT and CDR2 is SNEGSKA (reference sequence). J lost 0 bases, V lost 6 bases, and 7 bases had no gene match. This CDR3 comprises 15 residues.

The J gene is TRBJ2-2, the V gene TRBV6-2 or TRBV6-3, with a possible D match to TRBD2 (5 bases). Per the germline V gene, CDR1 is MNHEY and CDR2 is SVGEGT. CDR3 length: 19 amino acids. V lost 0 bases, J lost 4 bases, and 21 bases lay in between. This chain's CDR3 is CASSYSFLAGEFFTGELFF. The DNA of the CDR3 is TGTGCCAGCAGTTACTCGTTCCTAGCCGGAGAATTTTTCACCGGGGAGCTGTTTTTT.

This clonotype was found a few times. V is TRBV7-2 and J is TRBJ2-3; no reliable D call. The CDR3 consists of 14 residues. V was clipped by 1 base and J by 4 bases, with 9 bases between them. CDR1 SGHTA and CDR2 FQGNSA come from the germline V gene. This CDR3 is CASSLVSRADTQYF. In DNA form, the CDR3 reads TGTGCCAGCAGCTTAGTATCGCGCGCAGATACGCAGTATTTT.

This clonotype was recorded a few times. V and J are TRBV18 and TRBJ2-3, with TRBD2 matching 7 bases. The CDR3 is 15 residues long. Unmatched junction bases numbered 5, after V lost 3 bases and J lost 2 bases. Germline CDR1 reads KGHSH; CDR2 reads LQKENI. In DNA form, the CDR3 reads TGTGCCAGCTCACCCGGCGGGGGACTCACAGATACGCAGTATTTT. This codes for CASSPGGGLTDTQYF.

The gene calls are TRBV4-3 and TRBJ2-7, with D tentatively TRBD1 or TRBD2 (7 bases each). There are 16 residues in the CDR3. V lost 0 bases to trimming and J lost 0 bases, with 12 bases between them. Germline V gene lookup returns CDR1 LGHNA and CDR2 YSLEER. CDR3: CASSQDPGGGSYEQYF. CDR3 sequence (DNA): TGCGCCAGCAGCCAAGATCCAGGGGGGGGCTCCTACGAGCAGTACTTC.

The genes are TRBV29-1 and TRBJ2-3; 7 nucleotides align to TRBD1. V shed 3 bases and J 2 bases; nucleotides not matched to a gene: 8. Germline V CDR1 and CDR2: SQVTM, ANQGSEA. The CDR3 has 15 residues. For the CDR3, the DNA is TGCAGCGTTGAGGGGGTAGGGGGCTCCACAGATACGCAGTATTTT. This sequence encodes CSVEGVGGSTDTQYF.

This chain uses TRBV9 with TRBJ2-5; weak D call: TRBD2 (6 bases). The germline V gene has CDR1 SGDLS and CDR2 YYNGEE. V gave up 4 bases and J gave up 5 bases, with 15 bases separating them. The CDR3 contains 14 residues. This CDR3 is CASSQSGGSETQYF. The CDR3 DNA reads as TGTGCCAGCAGCCAATCTGGGGGGTCGGAGACCCAGTACTTC.

Written as DNA, the CDR3 is TGTGCCAGCAGTTTAATTCGTTCTTGGACTAGCGGGAATGAGCAGTTCTTC. Amino acids: CASSLIRSWTSGNEQFF. This chain connects TRBV27 to TRBJ2-1; 11 bases fit TRBD2. Per the germline V gene, CDR1 is MNHEY and CDR2 is SMNVEV (reference sequence). The V segment lost 2 bases and the J segment 7 bases; nucleotides outside the gene matches: 10. The CDR3 totals 17 residues.

This clonotype was detected ten times or more. This chain links TRBV3-1 with TRBJ2-1, with D unclear. V lost 1 base and J lost 8, with 3 bases in between. Germline V gene data show CDR1 as LGHDT and CDR2 as YNNKEL (reference sequence). There are 11 residues in the CDR3. The CDR3 sequence: CASSQVYEQFF. CDR3 coding DNA: TGTGCCAGCAGCCAAGTGTATGAGCAGTTCTTC.

In this sample, this clonotype turned up a few times. V is TRBV15 and J is TRBJ2-7; a weak D match, TRBD1 (6 bases). Per germline, CDR1 LNHNV and CDR2 YYDKDF (reference sequence). V was cut by 8 bases and J by 0 bases, with 11 bases left in between. This CDR3 has 13 residues. The CDR3 sequence: CATGQRSSYEQYF. For the CDR3, the DNA is TGTGCCACCGGACAGAGGAGCTCCTACGAGCAGTACTTC.

This clonotype was picked up many times. The chain links TRBV10-2 to TRBJ2-7, with D possibly being TRBD1 or TRBD2 (5 bases each). Trimming took 6 bases from V and 0 from J, leaving 15 bases between them. CDR3 size: 15 residues. The germline CDR1 and CDR2 sequences are WSHSY and SAAADI. This CDR3 reads CASSPGLRGSYEQYF. In nucleotides, the CDR3 is TGCGCCAGCAGCCCCGGGTTGAGGGGCTCCTACGAGCAGTACTTC.